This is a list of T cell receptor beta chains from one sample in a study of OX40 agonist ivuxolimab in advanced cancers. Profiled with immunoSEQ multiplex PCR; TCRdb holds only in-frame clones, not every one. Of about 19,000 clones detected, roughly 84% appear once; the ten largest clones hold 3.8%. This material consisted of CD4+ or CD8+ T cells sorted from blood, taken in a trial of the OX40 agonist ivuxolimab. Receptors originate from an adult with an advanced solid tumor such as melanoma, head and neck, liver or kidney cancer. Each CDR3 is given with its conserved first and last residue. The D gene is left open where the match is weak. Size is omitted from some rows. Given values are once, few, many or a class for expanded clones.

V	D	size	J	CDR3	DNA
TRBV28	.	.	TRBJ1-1	CASSTGFEAFF	TGTGCCAGCAGTACAGGGTTTGAAGCTTTCTTT
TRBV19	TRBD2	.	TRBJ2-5	CASSPRTSGRVAETQYF	TGTGCCAGTAGTCCTCGGACTAGCGGGAGGGTAGCGGAGACCCAGTACTTC
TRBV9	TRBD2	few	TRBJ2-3	CASSVGGSPDTQYF	TGTGCCAGCAGCGTAGGCGGGAGTCCAGATACGCAGTATTTT
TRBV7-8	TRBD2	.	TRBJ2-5	CASSLGGEGTQYF	TGTGCCAGCAGCTTAGGCGGGGAGGGGACCCAGTACTTC
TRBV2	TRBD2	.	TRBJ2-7	CASSVLAGVSGEQYF	TGTGCCAGCAGTGTACTAGCGGGAGTATCCGGCGAGCAGTACTTC
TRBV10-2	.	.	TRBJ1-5	CASSESRGVDNQPQHF	TGCGCCAGCAGTGAGTCGAGGGGGGTAGACAATCAGCCCCAGCATTTT
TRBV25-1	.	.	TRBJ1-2	CASSDGGGYGYTF	TGTGCCAGCAGTGACGGGGGGGGCTATGGCTACACCTTC
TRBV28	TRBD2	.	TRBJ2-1	CASRPASGNNEQFF	TGTGCCAGCAGGCCGGCTAGCGGGAATAATGAGCAGTTCTTC
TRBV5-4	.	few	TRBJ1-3	CASSLTGISGNTIYF	TGTGCCAGCAGCTTGACAGGGATCTCTGGAAACACCATATATTTT
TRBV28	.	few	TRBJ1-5	CASTLDSNQPQHF	TGTGCCAGCACTCTGGACAGCAATCAGCCCCAGCATTTT
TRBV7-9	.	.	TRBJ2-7	CASSSTVNYEQYF	TGTGCCAGCAGCTCGACAGTGAACTACGAGCAGTACTTC
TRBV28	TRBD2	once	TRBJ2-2	CASTLGGAGELFF	TGTGCCAGCACCCTCGGGGGGGCCGGGGAGCTGTTTTTT
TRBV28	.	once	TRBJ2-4	CASSPGDYSKNIQYF	TGTGCCAGCAGCCCAGGGGACTATAGCAAAAACATTCAGTACTTC
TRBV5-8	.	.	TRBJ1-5	CASSLGTQTGNQPQHF	TGTGCCAGCAGCCTCGGGACCCAGACGGGCAATCAGCCCCAGCATTTT
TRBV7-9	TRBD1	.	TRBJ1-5	CASSLVQGARGNQPQHF	TGTGCCAGCAGCTTAGTCCAGGGGGCGAGAGGCAATCAGCCCCAGCATTTT
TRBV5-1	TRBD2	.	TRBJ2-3	CASSLQGPVAGRTDTQYF	TGCGCCAGCAGCTTGCAGGGGCCGGTAGCGGGACGCACAGATACGCAGTATTTT
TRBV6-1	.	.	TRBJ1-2	CASSSTGVGLGYTF	TGTGCCAGCAGTTCAACGGGTGTGGGGCTTGGCTACACCTTC
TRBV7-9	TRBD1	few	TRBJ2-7	CASSLRDSARDEQYF	TGTGCCAGCAGCTTACGGGACAGCGCCCGGGACGAGCAGTACTTC
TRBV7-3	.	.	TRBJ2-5	CASSSAGEGKTQYF	TGTGCCAGCAGCTCGGCAGGGGAGGGGAAGACCCAGTACTTC
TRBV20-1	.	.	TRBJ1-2	CSARGVGGYTF	TGCAGTGCTAGGGGGGTGGGGGGCTACACCTTC
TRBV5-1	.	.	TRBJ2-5	CASSFGEVETQYF	TGCGCCAGCAGCTTCGGGGAGGTAGAGACCCAGTACTTC
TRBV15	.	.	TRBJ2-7	CATSRGGASSYEQYF	TGTGCCACCAGCAGAGGGGGGGCTAGCTCCTACGAGCAGTACTTC
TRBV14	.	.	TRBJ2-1	CASSQEGVGRTREQFF	TGTGCCAGCAGCCAAGAAGGGGTAGGGAGGACCCGGGAGCAGTTCTTC
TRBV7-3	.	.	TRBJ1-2	CASSPGRIYGYTF	TGTGCCAGCAGCCCGGGACGGATCTATGGCTACACCTTC
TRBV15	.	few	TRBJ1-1	CATSREGAEAFF	TGTGCCACCAGCAGAGAAGGGGCTGAAGCTTTCTTT
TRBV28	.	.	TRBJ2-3	CASSSGQSRDTQYF	TGTGCCAGCAGTTCGGGACAAAGTAGAGATACGCAGTATTTT
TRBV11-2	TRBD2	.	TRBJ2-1	CASSLGTSGQDNEQFF	TGTGCCAGCAGCTTAGGCACTAGCGGCCAGGACAATGAGCAGTTCTTC
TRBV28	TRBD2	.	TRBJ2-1	CASRQTSGRQNEQFF	TGTGCCAGCAGACAAACTAGCGGGAGGCAGAATGAGCAGTTCTTC
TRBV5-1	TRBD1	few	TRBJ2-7	CASTEDRGGTEQYF	TGCGCCAGCACCGAGGACAGGGGCGGGACCGAGCAGTACTTC
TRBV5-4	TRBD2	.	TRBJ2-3	CASSPGLAGVRDTQYF	TGTGCCAGCAGCCCCGGACTAGCGGGAGTTAGAGATACGCAGTATTTT
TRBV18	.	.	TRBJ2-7	CASSPEGNEQYF	TGTGCCAGCTCACCGGAAGGGAACGAGCAGTACTTC
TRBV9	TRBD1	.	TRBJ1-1	CASSTRQGGTEAFF	TGTGCCAGCAGCACCAGACAGGGAGGGACTGAAGCTTTCTTT
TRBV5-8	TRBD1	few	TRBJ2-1	CASSRDRGYNEQFF	TGTGCCAGCAGCCGGGACAGGGGATACAATGAGCAGTTCTTC
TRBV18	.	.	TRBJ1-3	CASSQTDQRLSGNTIYF	TGTGCCAGCTCACAAACCGACCAGAGACTCTCTGGAAACACCATATATTTT
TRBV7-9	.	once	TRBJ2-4	CASSTETTNPPLAKNIQYF	TGTGCCAGCAGCACCGAAACTACGAATCCCCCTCTAGCCAAAAACATTCAGTACTTC
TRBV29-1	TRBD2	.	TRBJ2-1	CSAEGREGPWEQFF	TGCAGCGCCGAAGGGCGGGAGGGCCCTTGGGAGCAGTTCTTC
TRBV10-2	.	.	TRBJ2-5	CASSEHQQETQYF	TGCGCCAGCAGTGAACACCAGCAAGAGACCCAGTACTTC
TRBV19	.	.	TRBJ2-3	CASSIVGLYGDTQYF	TGTGCCAGTAGTATAGTTGGGCTGTACGGAGATACGCAGTATTTT
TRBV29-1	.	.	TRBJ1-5	CSVLPDGDQPQHF	TGCAGCGTTCTTCCGGACGGAGATCAGCCCCAGCATTTT
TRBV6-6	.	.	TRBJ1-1	CASRPFPRENTEAFF	TGTGCCAGCAGACCCTTCCCCAGGGAGAACACTGAAGCTTTCTTT
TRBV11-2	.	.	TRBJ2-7	CASSEGGNYEQYF	TGTGCCAGCAGCGAGGGGGGGAACTACGAGCAGTACTTC
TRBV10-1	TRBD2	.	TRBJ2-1	CASSIEAGGPYNEQFF	TGCGCCAGCAGTATCGAGGCGGGAGGGCCATACAATGAGCAGTTCTTC
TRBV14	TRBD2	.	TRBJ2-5	CASSSLRTSGRETQYF	TGTGCCAGCAGCTCTCTTCGGACTAGCGGGAGGGAGACCCAGTACTTC
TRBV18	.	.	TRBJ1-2	CASSPPQQGVYTF	TGTGCCAGCTCACCACCTCAACAGGGAGTCTACACCTTC
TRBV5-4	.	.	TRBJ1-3	CASTSGSFTSGNTIYF	TGTGCCAGCACTTCGGGGTCATTCACCTCTGGAAACACCATATATTTT
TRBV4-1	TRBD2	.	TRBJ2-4	CASSRGLAETVAKNIQYF	TGCGCCAGCAGCCGCGGACTAGCGGAAACGGTAGCCAAAAACATTCAGTACTTC
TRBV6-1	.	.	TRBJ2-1	CASSEVGGRYNEQFF	TGTGCCAGCAGTGAAGTAGGGGGACGATACAATGAGCAGTTCTTC
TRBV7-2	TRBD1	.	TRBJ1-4	CASSPGQGSFEKLFF	TGTGCCAGCAGCCCAGGACAGGGGAGTTTCGAAAAACTGTTTTTT
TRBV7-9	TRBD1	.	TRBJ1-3	CASSSGQGSSGNTIYF	TGTGCCAGCAGCTCCGGACAGGGAAGTTCAGGAAACACCATATATTTT
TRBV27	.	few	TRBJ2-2	CASSYARGTGELFF	TGTGCCAGCAGTTATGCTAGAGGCACCGGGGAGCTGTTTTTT
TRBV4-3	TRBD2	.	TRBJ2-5	CASSGAGGRGETQYF	TGCGCCAGCAGCGGGGCGGGAGGGAGGGGAGAGACCCAGTACTTC
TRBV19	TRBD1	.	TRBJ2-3	CATGQGWTDTQYF	TGTGCCACCGGACAGGGCTGGACAGATACGCAGTATTTT
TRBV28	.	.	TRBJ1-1	CASSLHSGGGGATEAFF	TGTGCCAGCAGTTTGCATTCGGGCGGCGGGGGGGCCACTGAAGCTTTCTTT
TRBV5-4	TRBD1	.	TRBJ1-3	CASSSQGQRNTIYF	TGTGCCAGCAGCTCCCAGGGACAGAGAAACACCATATATTTT
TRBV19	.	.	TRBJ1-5	CASSPRTVTPSNQPQHF	TGTGCCAGTAGTCCTAGGACAGTTACTCCGAGCAATCAGCCCCAGCATTTT
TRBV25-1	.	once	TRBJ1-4	CASSDRTRNEKLFF	TGTGCCAGCAGTGACCGGACAAGGAATGAAAAACTGTTTTTT
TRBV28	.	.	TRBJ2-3	CASSPMRVRTDTQYF	TGTGCCAGCAGCCCTATGAGGGTTCGCACAGATACGCAGTATTTT
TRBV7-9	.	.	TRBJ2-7	CASSPVVQGYEQYF	TGTGCCAGCAGCCCGGTAGTCCAGGGATACGAGCAGTACTTC